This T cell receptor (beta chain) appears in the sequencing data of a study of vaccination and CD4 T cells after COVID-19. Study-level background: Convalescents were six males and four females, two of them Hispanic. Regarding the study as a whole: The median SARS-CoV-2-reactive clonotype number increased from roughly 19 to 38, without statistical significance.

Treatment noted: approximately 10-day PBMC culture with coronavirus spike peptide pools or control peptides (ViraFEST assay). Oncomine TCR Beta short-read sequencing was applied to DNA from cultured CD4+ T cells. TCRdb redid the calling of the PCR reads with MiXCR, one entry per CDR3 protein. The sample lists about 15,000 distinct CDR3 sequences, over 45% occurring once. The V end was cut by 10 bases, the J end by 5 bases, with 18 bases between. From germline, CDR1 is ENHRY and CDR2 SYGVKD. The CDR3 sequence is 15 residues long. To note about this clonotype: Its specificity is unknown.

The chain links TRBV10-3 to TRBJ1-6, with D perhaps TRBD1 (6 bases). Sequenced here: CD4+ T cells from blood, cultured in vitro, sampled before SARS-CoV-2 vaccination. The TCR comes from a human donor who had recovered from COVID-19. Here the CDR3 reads CATSFWDTHNSPLHF. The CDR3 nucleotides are TGTGCCACCTCTTTTTGGGACACTCATAATTCACCCCTCCACTTT.